Below are 11 T cell receptor beta chains sequenced from a single sample in a study of beta chain features in type 1 diabetes. Findings and limits, study-wide: The study found moderately but significantly shorter TCRB CDR3s in all four CD4+ subsets of Type 1 diabetes patients.

The study reverse transcribed the entire isolated RNA, so it sequenced expressed TCRB transcripts. Assay: immunoSEQ multiplex PCR; the TCRdb copy retains only in-frame clones and omits some. In the table there are 150,000 to 190,000 clones, about 9.4% of which are singletons. The antigens these receptors bind are not known. Sequenced: central memory CD4+ T cells from blood. These receptors came from a man aged 30-40 years with type 1 diabetes.

The genes are TRBV2 and TRBJ2-7, with a possible D match to TRBD1 (5 bases). Germline CDR1 SNHLY, CDR2 FYNNEI. This CDR3 comprises 13 residues. Trimming left V 5 bases short and J 2 bases short, with 10 bases between. CDR3 DNA: TGTGCCAGCAGTCGGACATTAGCCTACGAGCAGTACTTC. It specifies CASSRTLAYEQYF. Full variable domain (rest looked up from reference TRBV2 and TRBJ2-7): EPEVTQTPSHQVTQMGQEVILRCVPISNHLYFYWYRQILGQKVEFLVSFYNNEISEKSEIFDDQFSVERPDGSNFTLKIRSTKLEDSAMYFCASSRTLAYEQYFGPGTRLTVT.

The chain employs TRBV5-8 and TRBJ2-5; D possibly corresponds to TRBD2 (6 bases). V lost 5 bases and J 1 base, leaving 12 bases between the germline ends. This CDR3 contains 14 residues. CDR1 is SGHTS and CDR2 is YDEGEE in the germline V gene. The CDR3 reads CASSSGDRQETQYF. Here the CDR3 DNA reads TGTGCCAGCAGTTCGGGGGACCGCCAAGAGACCCAGTACTTC.

There are a few counts of this clone. This chain joins TRBV19 and TRBJ1-5; 9 bases agree with TRBD1. The CDR3 sequence is 14 residues long. CDR1 is LNHDA, CDR2 SQIVND, per germline (reference sequence). V was clipped by 3 bases and J by 6 bases; unmatched bases: 3. In nucleotides, the CDR3 is TGTGCCAGTAGTATGGGGACAGGGTTTCAGCCCCAGCATTTT. Translating gives CASSMGTGFQPQHF.

This clone has a handful of counts. The V and J genes are TRBV27 and TRBJ2-7; 8 nucleotides match TRBD1. V trimming: 5 bases; J trimming: 5 bases; junction bases outside the gene matches: 14. Germline assignment: CDR1 MNHEY and CDR2 SMNVEV (reference sequence). There are 16 residues in the CDR3. Here the CDR3 reads CASSPIPTGAVHEQYF. For the CDR3, the DNA is TGTGCCAGCAGTCCAATCCCGACAGGGGCTGTCCACGAGCAGTACTTC.

This clone was detected only a few times. This chain connects TRBV4-2 to TRBJ2-1; 7 bases fit TRBD2. The CDR3 is 16 residues long. Germline V CDR1 and CDR2: LGHNA, YNFKEQ. Trimming at V came to 4 bases and at J to 0 bases, leaving 6 bases not matched to a gene. The CDR3 sequence: CASSPFLADSYNEQFF. The CDR3 nucleotides read TGTGCCAGCAGCCCCTTCCTAGCGGACTCCTACAATGAGCAGTTCTTC.

This clone occurred a few times. The chain employs TRBV7-6 and TRBJ2-3; D ambiguous. Germline V gives CDR1 SGHVS, CDR2 FNYEAQ. CDR3 length equals 12 residues. Trimming pared 5 bases from V and 0 bases from J, leaving 3 bases between. The CDR3 protein is CASSPSTDTQYF. In DNA form, the CDR3 reads TGTGCCAGCAGCCCGAGCACAGATACGCAGTATTTT.

This clone was observed a few times. CDR3 bases: TGTGCCAGCAGCAGTAGCGGATCATCCTACGAGCAGTACTTC. It encodes CASSSSGSSYEQYF. The chain links TRBV5-4 to TRBJ2-7; perhaps TRBD2 as D (6 bases). V shed 4 bases and J shed 1 base, with 12 bases lying between them. This CDR3 region has 14 residues. Germline CDR1 is SGHNT and CDR2 is YYREEE (reference sequence).

The V and J genes are TRBV2 and TRBJ1-2; TRBD1 matches 7 bases. This CDR3 spans 13 amino acids. Germline CDR1 SNHLY, CDR2 FYNNEI. J gave up 7 bases and V 7 bases, and 9 bases lay outside the gene matches. The DNA for the CDR3 is TGTGCCAGCACCGACAGGGTTTCAATTGGCTACACCTTC. Translated: CASTDRVSIGYTF.

This clone was counted only a few times. The chain is built from TRBV28 and TRBJ1-2, with 8 bases fitting TRBD1. J gave up 7 bases and V 10 bases, and 17 bases lay outside the gene matches. Germline assignment: CDR1 MDHEN and CDR2 SYDVKM. This CDR3 contains 15 residues. The CDR3 sequence is CATRKLDRGIGGYTF. In nucleotides, the CDR3 is TGTGCCACCCGCAAATTAGACAGGGGTATTGGTGGCTACACCTTC.

The rearrangement links TRBV29-1 to TRBJ2-5; 15 bases are shared with TRBD2. The CDR3 consists of 14 residues. Germline values: CDR1 SQVTM, CDR2 ANQGSEA. V shed 7 bases and J 4 bases; nucleotides not matched to a gene: 4. The CDR3 DNA follows: TGCAGCGCCGGGACTAGCGGGAGGCCAGAGACCCAGTACTTC. As protein: CSAGTSGRPETQYF.

This clone has only a few counts. The J gene is TRBJ1-2, the V gene TRBV9, with a weak D call TRBD1 (6 bases). V was trimmed by 0 bases and J by 4 bases, leaving 13 bases between them. The CDR3 length is 15 residues. Germline V lookup: CDR1 SGDLS, CDR2 YYNGEE. The CDR3 nucleotides read TGTGCCAGCAGCGTAGACGGTACAGGGATCTATGGCTACACCTTC. This gives the protein CASSVDGTGIYGYTF.